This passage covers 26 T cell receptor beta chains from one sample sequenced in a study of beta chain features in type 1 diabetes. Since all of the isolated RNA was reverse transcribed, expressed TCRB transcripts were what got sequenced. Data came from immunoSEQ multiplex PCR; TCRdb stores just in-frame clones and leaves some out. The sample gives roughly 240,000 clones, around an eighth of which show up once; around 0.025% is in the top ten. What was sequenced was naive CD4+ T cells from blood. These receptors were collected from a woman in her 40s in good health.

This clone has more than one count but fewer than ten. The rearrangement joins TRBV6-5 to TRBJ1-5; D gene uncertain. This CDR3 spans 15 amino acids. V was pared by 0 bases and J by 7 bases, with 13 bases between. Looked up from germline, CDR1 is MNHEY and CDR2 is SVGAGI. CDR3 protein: CASSYSARAGQPQHF. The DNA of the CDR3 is TGTGCCAGCAGTTACTCAGCTAGGGCGGGCCAGCCCCAGCATTTT.

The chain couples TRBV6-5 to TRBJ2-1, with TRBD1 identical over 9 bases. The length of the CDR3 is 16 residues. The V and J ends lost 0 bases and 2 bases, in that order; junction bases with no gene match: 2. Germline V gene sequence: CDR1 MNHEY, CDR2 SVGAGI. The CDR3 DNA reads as TGTGCCAGCAGTTACTCGACAGGGGGGACCTACAATGAGCAGTTCTTC. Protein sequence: CASSYSTGGTYNEQFF.

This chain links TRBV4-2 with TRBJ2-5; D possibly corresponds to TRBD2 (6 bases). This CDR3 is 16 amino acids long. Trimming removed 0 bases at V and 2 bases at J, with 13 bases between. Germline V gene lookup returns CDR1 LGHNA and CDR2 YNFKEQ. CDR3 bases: TGTGCCAGCAGCCAAGATTCTAGCGCACGACAAGAGACCCAGTACTTC. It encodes CASSQDSSARQETQYF.

The CDR3 sequence is CASRLTGGSGELFF. CDR3 nucleotides: TGCGCCAGCAGATTGACAGGGGGCTCCGGGGAGCTGTTTTTT. The gene calls are TRBV5-1 and TRBJ2-2; 10 bases match TRBD1. The CDR3 spans 14 residues. From germline, CDR1 is SGHRS and CDR2 YFSETQ. V shed 5 bases and J 6 bases; nucleotides not matched to a gene: 4.

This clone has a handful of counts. Here the CDR3 DNA reads TGTGCCAGTAGCGAGGGCGCTAACTATGGCTACACCTTC. Translated, it gives CASSEGANYGYTF. V is TRBV19 and J is TRBJ1-2; D call uncertain. Germline CDR1 LNHDA, CDR2 SQIVND (reference sequence). The V and J ends lost 6 bases and 0 bases respectively, with 8 bases between them. The CDR3 length is 13 residues.

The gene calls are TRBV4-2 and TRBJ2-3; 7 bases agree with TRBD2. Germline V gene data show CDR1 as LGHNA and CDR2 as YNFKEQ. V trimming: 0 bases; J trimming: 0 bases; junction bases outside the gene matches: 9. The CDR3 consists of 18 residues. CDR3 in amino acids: CASSQDWLAATSTDTQYF. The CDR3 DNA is TGTGCCAGCAGCCAAGATTGGCTAGCGGCTACTAGCACAGATACGCAGTATTTT.

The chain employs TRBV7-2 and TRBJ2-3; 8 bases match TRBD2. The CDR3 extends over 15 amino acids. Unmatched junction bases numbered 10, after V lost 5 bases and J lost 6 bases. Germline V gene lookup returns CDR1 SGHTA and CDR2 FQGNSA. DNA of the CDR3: TGTGCCAGCAGCCCTAGCGGCCCTAGCGGGGATACGCAGTATTTT. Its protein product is CASSPSGPSGDTQYF.

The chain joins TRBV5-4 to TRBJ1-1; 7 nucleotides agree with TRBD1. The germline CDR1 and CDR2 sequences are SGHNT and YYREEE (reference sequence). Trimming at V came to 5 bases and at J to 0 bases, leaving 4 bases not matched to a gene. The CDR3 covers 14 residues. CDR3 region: CASSTQGVNTEAFF. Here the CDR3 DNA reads TGTGCCAGCAGTACGCAGGGGGTGAACACTGAAGCTTTCTTT.

CDR3 DNA sequence: TGCGCCAGCAGCTTGGGAGGAGTCTGGTACGAGCAGTACTTC. It is translated as CASSLGGVWYEQYF. The chain links TRBV5-1 to TRBJ2-5; D is undetermined. With the DNA end fitting TRBJ2-7 better, the J assignment may be wrong. The CDR3 is 14 amino acids. Germline CDR1 is SGHRS and CDR2 is YFSETQ.

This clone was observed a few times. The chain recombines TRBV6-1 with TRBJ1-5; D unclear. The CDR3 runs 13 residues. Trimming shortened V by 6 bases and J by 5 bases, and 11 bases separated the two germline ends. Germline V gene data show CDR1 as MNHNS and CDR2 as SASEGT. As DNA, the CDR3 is TGTGCCAGCAGCCAGGCGAGGGATCAGCCCCAGCATTTT. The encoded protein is CASSQARDQPQHF.

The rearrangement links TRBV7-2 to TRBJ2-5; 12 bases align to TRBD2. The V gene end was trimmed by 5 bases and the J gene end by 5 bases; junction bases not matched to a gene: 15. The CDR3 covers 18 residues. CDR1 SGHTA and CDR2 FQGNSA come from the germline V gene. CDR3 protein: CASSKGPGLAGPGETQYF. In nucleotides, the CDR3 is TGTGCCAGCAGCAAAGGCCCGGGACTAGCGGGCCCGGGGGAGACCCAGTACTTC.

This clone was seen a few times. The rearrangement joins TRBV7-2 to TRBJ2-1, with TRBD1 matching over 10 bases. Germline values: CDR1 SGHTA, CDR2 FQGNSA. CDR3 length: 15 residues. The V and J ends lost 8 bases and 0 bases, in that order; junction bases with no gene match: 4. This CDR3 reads CASRDRGSSYNEQFF. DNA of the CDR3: TGTGCCAGCCGGGACAGGGGCAGCTCCTACAATGAGCAGTTCTTC.

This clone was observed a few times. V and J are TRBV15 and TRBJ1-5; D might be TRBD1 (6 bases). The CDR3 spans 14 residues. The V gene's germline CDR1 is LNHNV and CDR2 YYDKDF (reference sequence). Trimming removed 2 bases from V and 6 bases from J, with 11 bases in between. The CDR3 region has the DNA TGTGCCACCAGCAGACGTCAGGGGTCTCAGCCCCAGCATTTT. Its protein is CATSRRQGSQPQHF.

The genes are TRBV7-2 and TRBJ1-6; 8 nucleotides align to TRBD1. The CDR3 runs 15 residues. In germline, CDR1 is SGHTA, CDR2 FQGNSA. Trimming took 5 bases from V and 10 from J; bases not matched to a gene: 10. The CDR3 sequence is CASSQRQGIGSPLHF. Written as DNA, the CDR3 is TGTGCCAGCAGCCAACGACAGGGGATAGGCTCACCCCTCCACTTT. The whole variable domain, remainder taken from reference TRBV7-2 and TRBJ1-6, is GAGVSQSPSNKVTEKGKDVELRCDPISGHTALYWYRQSLGQGLEFLIYFQGNSAPDKSGLPSDRFSAERTGGSVSTLTIQRTQQEDSAVYLCASSQRQGIGSPLHFGNGTRLTVT.

In DNA form, the CDR3 reads TGTGCCAGCTCACCGTCCGGGACAGTCTACGAGCAGTACTTC. It encodes CASSPSGTVYEQYF. The chain links TRBV18 to TRBJ2-7; 7 bases align to TRBD1. Per the germline V gene, CDR1 is KGHSH and CDR2 is LQKENI. J lost 3 bases, V lost 3 bases, and 5 bases had no gene match. This CDR3 region has 14 residues.

For the CDR3, the DNA is TGTGCCAGCAGCCCCCGGGACAGGGGGCCGCCCCAGCATTTT. Its translation: CASSPRDRGPPQHF. The chain joins TRBV7-2 to TRBJ1-5, with TRBD1 identical over 12 bases. Trimming took 5 bases from V and 9 from J; bases not matched to a gene: 5. Looked up from germline, CDR1 is SGHTA and CDR2 is FQGNSA. The CDR3 is 14 amino acids.

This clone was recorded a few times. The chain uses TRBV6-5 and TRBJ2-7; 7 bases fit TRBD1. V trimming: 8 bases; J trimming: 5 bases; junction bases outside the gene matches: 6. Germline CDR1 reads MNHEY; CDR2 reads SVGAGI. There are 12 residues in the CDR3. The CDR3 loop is CASGKTGNEQYF. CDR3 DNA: TGTGCCAGCGGAAAGACAGGGAACGAGCAGTACTTC.

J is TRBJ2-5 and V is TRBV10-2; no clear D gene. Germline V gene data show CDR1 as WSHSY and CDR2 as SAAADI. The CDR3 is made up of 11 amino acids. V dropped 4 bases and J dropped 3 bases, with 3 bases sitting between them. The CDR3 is CASSVKETQYF. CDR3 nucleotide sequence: TGCGCCAGCAGTGTAAAAGAGACCCAGTACTTC.

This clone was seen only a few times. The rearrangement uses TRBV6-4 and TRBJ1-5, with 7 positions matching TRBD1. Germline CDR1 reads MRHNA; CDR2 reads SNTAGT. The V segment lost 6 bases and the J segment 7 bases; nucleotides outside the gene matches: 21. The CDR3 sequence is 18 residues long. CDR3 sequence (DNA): TGTGCCAGCAGCCGCACCGACAGGGAGGTTCTTATGAAACAGCCCCAGCATTTT. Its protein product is CASSRTDREVLMKQPQHF.

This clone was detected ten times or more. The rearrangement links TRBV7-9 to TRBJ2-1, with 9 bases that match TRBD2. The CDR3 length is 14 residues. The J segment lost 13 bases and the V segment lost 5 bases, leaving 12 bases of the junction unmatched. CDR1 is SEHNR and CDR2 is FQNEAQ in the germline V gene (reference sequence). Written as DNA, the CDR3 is TGTGCCAGCAGCCCCCCCCTAGCGGGGTTAAGTCAGTTCTTC. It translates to CASSPPLAGLSQFF.

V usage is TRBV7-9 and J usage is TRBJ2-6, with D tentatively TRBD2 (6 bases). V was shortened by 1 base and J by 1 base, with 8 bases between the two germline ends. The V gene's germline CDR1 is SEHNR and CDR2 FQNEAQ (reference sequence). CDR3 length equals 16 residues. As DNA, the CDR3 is TGTGCCAGCAGCTTAGGGGCGGGGTCTGGGGCCAACGTCCTGACTTTC. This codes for CASSLGAGSGANVLTF.

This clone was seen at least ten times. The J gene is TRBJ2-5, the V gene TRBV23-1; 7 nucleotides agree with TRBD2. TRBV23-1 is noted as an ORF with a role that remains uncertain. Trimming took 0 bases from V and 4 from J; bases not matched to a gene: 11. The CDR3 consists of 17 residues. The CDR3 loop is CASSQSSPSGELETQYF. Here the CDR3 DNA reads TGCGCCAGCAGTCAATCGTCCCCTAGCGGAGAACTAGAGACCCAGTACTTC.

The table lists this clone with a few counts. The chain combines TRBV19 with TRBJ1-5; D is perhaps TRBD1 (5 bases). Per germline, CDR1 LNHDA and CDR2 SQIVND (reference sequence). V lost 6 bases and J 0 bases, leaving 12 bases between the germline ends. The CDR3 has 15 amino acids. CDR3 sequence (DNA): TGTGCCAGTAGAGGAGGGGCGAATAGCAATCAGCCCCAGCATTTT. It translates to CASRGGANSNQPQHF.

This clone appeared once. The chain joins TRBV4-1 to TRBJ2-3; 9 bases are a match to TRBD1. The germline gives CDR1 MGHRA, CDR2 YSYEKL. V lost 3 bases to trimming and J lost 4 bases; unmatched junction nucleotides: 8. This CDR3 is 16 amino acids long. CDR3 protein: CASSHGTGQGPDTQYF. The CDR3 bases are TGCGCCAGCAGCCACGGGACAGGACAGGGGCCAGATACGCAGTATTTT.

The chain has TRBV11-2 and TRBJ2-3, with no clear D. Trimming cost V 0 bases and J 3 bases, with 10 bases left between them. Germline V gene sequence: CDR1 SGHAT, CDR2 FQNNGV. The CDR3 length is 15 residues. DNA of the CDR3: TGTGCCAGCAGCTTAGATACTTTTTGGACAGATACGCAGTATTTT. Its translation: CASSLDTFWTDTQYF.

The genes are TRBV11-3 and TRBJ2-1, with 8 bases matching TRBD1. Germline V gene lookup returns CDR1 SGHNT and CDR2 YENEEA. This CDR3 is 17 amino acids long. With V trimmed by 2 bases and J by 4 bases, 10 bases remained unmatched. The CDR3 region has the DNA TGTGCCAGCAGCTTAACCAGACCGGGACAGGCTTACAATGAGCAGTTCTTC. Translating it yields CASSLTRPGQAYNEQFF.